What follows is one T cell receptor beta chain and its context. It lacks a known antigen. No quality values exist for individual bases; no much larger clone is one base distant. Receptor amplification or capture employed the immunoSEQ multiplex PCR assay. Per the authors' processing: To diagnose cytomegalovirus status from the catalog of TCR beta chain sequences, a statistical classification framework was built. TCRdb provides this immuneACCESS table in a form limited to in-frame rearrangements. Some clones are lacking; in checked studies, under half of them reflect an unresolved V gene, and why the rest are absent is not known. Clone size and V and J calls were adopted from that table, with D and trimming inferred from the DNA. The table for this sample lists tens of thousands of clones; approximately 88% of them were counted only once. The leading ten clones occupy 9.5% to 13% of the sample. Its CDR3 holds 15 amino acids, cysteine through phenylalanine. Left in the record is the CDR3 DNA by itself, 45 bases read in frame from the first base. The junction shows trimming of 3 bases on V and 5 bases on J, and the gene matches do not reach 8 bases of it. The germline V gene sets CDR1 to SNHLY and CDR2 to FYNNEI.

The data derive from a study of cytomegalovirus exposure and HLA in healthy donors (dated by TCRdb to 2017 to 2019). Regarding the complete study: According to a later analysis, one platform produced both the 110 or so validation repertoires and the approximately 660 repertoires of the first cohort. Along with the approximately 700-subject first cohort, a separate validation cohort of over a hundred different subjects was used. The study aimed to test whether cataloging public T cell receptors could reveal signatures of past pathogen exposure. To predict cytomegalovirus infection status, the study combined high-throughput TCR immunosequencing, statistical association of individual TCRs with disease status, and machine learning.

The investigation overall reported the following: A later analysis had no HLA typing for the validation cohort, so co-occurrence there was scored across all 110 or so repertoires. Most TCR sequences were seen in very few donors, while some public TCRs were found in many individuals. A later analysis found that TCRs clustered in the first cohort also tended to co-occur in the 120 validation repertoires, with just under 95% of cluster scores above 0. Cytomegalovirus status was reported to be diagnosed by the classifier with high specificity and sensitivity in both the original and validation cohorts. The study listed 150 to 200 TCR beta chains as associated with cytomegalovirus. In vitro tests confirmed that a few of the cytomegalovirus-associated TCR beta chains recognize cytomegalovirus antigens. The authors suggested that the approach could potentially be extended to other disease states and immunological phenotypes.

Donors formed part of the validation cohort, which comprised approximately 130 subjects and was distinct from the first cohort of several hundred subjects. The chain is encoded by TRBV2 joined to TRBJ2-3; TRBD1 aligns with 7 central bases. This TCR came from a young woman in good health and CMV-seropositive. Sequenced material: PBMCs. The CDR3 amino acid sequence is: CASSEGQGVLDTQYF. The bases are TGTGCCAGCAGTGAGGGGCAGGGGGTTTTAGATACGCAGTATTTT.